This T cell receptor beta chain was sequenced during a study of T cell responses to AZD1222 COVID-19 vaccine. Study outcomes and limitations: Variant regions that are unmutated are reportedly the target of nearly half of spike-specific TCRs. CD4 TCRs associated with vaccination spanned spike, dominating at 160-218 and 743-854. White British donors predominated, females outnumbered males, and clonal diversity was possibly underestimated. No day 14 peak samples; only post-peak repertoires were characterized.

CDR1 is SGHTS and CDR2 is YDEGEE in the germline V gene. This CDR3 has 14 amino acids. With 0 bases clipped from V and 13 bases from J, the junction kept 5 bases outside the gene matches. Sequenced by immunoSEQ multiplex PCR; TCRdb stores in-frame clones only, minus some. The profile covers about 72,000 clones, with about 89% appearing a single time and approximately 30% taken by the ten largest. As to this clone: Its cognate antigen is unknown.

The V call is TRBV5-8, the J call TRBJ1-6; TRBD1 matches 9 bases. The TCR comes from an adult who received the AZD1222 COVID-19 vaccine. Sequencing used peripheral blood, obtained 28 days after the second AZD1222 dose. This CDR3 reads CASSLDGTGSPLHF. Here the CDR3 DNA reads TGTGCCAGCAGCTTGGACGGGACAGGGTCCCCCCTCCACTTT.